Below are 18 T cell receptor beta chains sequenced from a single sample in a study of blood T cell repertoires in COVID-19. Profiling relied on immunoSEQ multiplex PCR, and the TCRdb table lists in-frame clones only, not all of them. The repertoire holds 150,000 to 200,000 clones, with 70% to 90% as singletons. Sequencing used peripheral blood. Source of these receptors: an elderly woman with COVID-19, enrolled during active disease.

V is TRBV5-1 and J is TRBJ1-1; D is undetermined. The germline CDR1 and CDR2 sequences are SGHRS and YFSETQ. V shed 4 bases and J shed 6 bases, with 19 bases lying between them. This CDR3 contains 15 residues. The CDR3 here is CASSGRPGDSSEAFF. As DNA, the CDR3 is TGCGCCAGCAGCGGTCGACCCGGAGATTCCTCTGAAGCTTTCTTT.

A single count supports this clone. This chain links TRBV7-6 with TRBJ1-2, with 10 bases that match TRBD1. Germline V gene data show CDR1 as SGHVS and CDR2 as FNYEAQ. V gave up 2 bases and J gave up 4 bases; unmatched junction bases: 16. The CDR3 sequence is 19 residues long. The CDR3 DNA is TGTGCCAGCAGCTTAAGAAGGGGAGACAGGGGGCCAGGGAGCTATGGCTACACCTTC. Translation gives CASSLRRGDRGPGSYGYTF.

This clone was detected only once. V is TRBV5-4 and J is TRBJ2-7; possible D gene TRBD2, 6 bases. Germline loops: CDR1 SGHNT, CDR2 YYREEE (reference sequence). The CDR3 is made up of 16 amino acids. The V end lost 4 bases, the J end lost 2 bases, and 19 bases lay between the germline ends. CDR3 residues: CASSPGVAVGTYEQYF. CDR3 DNA sequence: TGTGCCAGCAGCCCGGGGGTCGCGGTCGGTACCTACGAGCAGTACTTC. Full variable domain (missing parts from reference TRBV5-4 and TRBJ2-7): ETGVTQSPTHLIKTRGQQVTLRCSSQSGHNTVSWYQQALGQGPQFIFQYYREEENGRGNFPPRFSGLQFPNYSSELNVNALELDDSALYLCASSPGVAVGTYEQYFGPGTRLTVT.

The chain links TRBV7-9 to TRBJ2-4, with D possibly being TRBD1 or TRBD2 (5 bases each). Trimming shortened V by 7 bases and J by 5 bases, and 24 bases separated the two germline ends. Germline-derived CDR1 and CDR2 are SEHNR and FQNEAQ (reference sequence). The CDR3 has 17 amino acids. The CDR3 loop reads CASTGVGKDTPQNIQYF. The CDR3 DNA follows: TGTGCCAGCACCGGGGTGGGCAAGGACACCCCCCAAAACATTCAGTACTTC.

The V call is TRBV10-2, the J call TRBJ2-7; 8 nucleotides match TRBD1. The CDR3 is 13 amino acids. V gave up 8 bases and J gave up 5 bases; unmatched junction bases: 8. CDR1 is WSHSY and CDR2 is SAAADI in the germline V gene. The CDR3 sequence is CASGRQGAHEQYF. CDR3 DNA: TGCGCCAGCGGGCGGCAGGGGGCTCACGAGCAGTACTTC.

This chain connects TRBV7-2 to TRBJ2-1; 8 positions match TRBD1. The CDR3 is 13 amino acids. The germline gives CDR1 SGHTA, CDR2 FQGNSA. Trimming removed 2 bases from V and 9 bases from J; junction bases left unmatched: 3. The CDR3 loop reads CASSLYGQGEQFF. The CDR3 nucleotides read TGTGCCAGCAGCTTATACGGACAGGGTGAGCAGTTCTTC.

The chain couples TRBV7-3 to TRBJ2-1; 8 bases line up with TRBD2. Germline V gives CDR1 SGHTA, CDR2 FQGTGA. V dropped 5 bases and J dropped 4; count of bases not matched to a gene: 7. The length of the CDR3 is 15 residues. CDR3 amino acids: CASSPSRGGYNEQFF. In DNA, the CDR3 is TGTGCCAGCAGCCCCAGCCGGGGGGGTTACAATGAGCAGTTCTTC. The whole variable domain, remainder taken from reference TRBV7-3 and TRBJ2-1, is GAGVSQTPSNKVTEKGKYVELRCDPISGHTALYWYRQSLGQGPEFLIYFQGTGAADDSGLPNDRFFAVRPEGSVSTLKIQRTERGDSAVYLCASSPSRGGYNEQFFGPGTRLTVL.

This chain links TRBV7-2 with TRBJ2-7; TRBD1 matches at 8 bases. Losses at the gene ends were 5 bases for V and 2 bases for J; bases not matched to a gene: 8. This CDR3 comprises 15 residues. CDR1 SGHTA and CDR2 FQGNSA come from the germline V gene. Written as DNA, the CDR3 is TGTGCCAGCAGCCTACTGGACAGGGCGACCTACGAGCAGTACTTC. As protein: CASSLLDRATYEQYF.

The chain joins TRBV15 to TRBJ1-6; 9 nucleotides agree with TRBD1. This CDR3 is 16 amino acids long. The V segment lost 3 bases and the J segment 10 bases; nucleotides outside the gene matches: 10. The germline V gene has CDR1 LNHNV and CDR2 YYDKDF (reference sequence). The CDR3 DNA sequence: TGTGCCACCAGCAGGGCCCCGGGACAGGGAGGCTCACCCCTCCACTTT. This codes for CATSRAPGQGGSPLHF.

The V call is TRBV4-2, the J call TRBJ2-7; 9 nucleotides agree with TRBD2. Germline CDR1 and CDR2: LGHNA and YNFKEQ. CDR3 length: 16 residues. V shed 0 bases, J shed 5 bases, and the junction held 8 bases outside the gene matches. The CDR3 nucleotides read TGTGCCAGCAGCCAAGATCGGGGACTAGCTATAAACGAGCAGTACTTC. Translated: CASSQDRGLAINEQYF.

The V and J genes are TRBV10-3 and TRBJ2-1, with TRBD2 as a possible D gene (7 bases). Between the trimmed V and J ends, which lost 5 bases and 3 bases, there was a span of 14 bases. This CDR3 is 15 amino acids long. In germline, CDR1 is ENHRY, CDR2 SYGVKD. CDR3 residues: CAISRAGQIYNEQFF. CDR3 nucleotide sequence: TGTGCCATCAGTCGAGCGGGACAAATCTACAATGAGCAGTTCTTC.

The chain couples TRBV18 to TRBJ2-3; 13 bases are shared with TRBD2. The J segment lost 0 bases and the V segment lost 3 bases, leaving 6 bases of the junction unmatched. The CDR3 length is 18 residues. In germline, CDR1 is KGHSH, CDR2 LQKENI. The CDR3 is CASSPLGLAGLSTDTQYF. CDR3 coding DNA: TGTGCCAGCTCACCGCTGGGACTAGCGGGACTAAGCACAGATACGCAGTATTTT.

The chain combines TRBV5-1 with TRBJ2-3; no definite D call. V lost 0 bases, J lost 4 bases, and 6 bases lay in between. There are 13 residues in the CDR3. Germline-derived CDR1 and CDR2 are SGHRS and YFSETQ. The CDR3 here is CASSLVPADTQYF. The CDR3 coding sequence is TGCGCCAGCAGCTTGGTTCCGGCAGATACGCAGTATTTT.

J is TRBJ1-2 and V is TRBV10-3; D perhaps matches TRBD1 (5 bases). The CDR3 is 14 residues long. V was clipped by 2 bases and J by 6 bases, with 13 bases between them. Germline CDR1 is ENHRY and CDR2 is SYGVKD. The CDR3 loop reads CAISERWRGDGYTF. The CDR3 DNA reads TGTGCCATCAGTGAGAGGTGGAGGGGTGATGGCTACACCTTC.

The chain combines TRBV10-1 with TRBJ2-5; a weak D match, TRBD2 (7 bases). CDR3 size: 13 residues. Trimming removed 6 bases from V and 5 bases from J, with 13 bases in between. Germline assignment: CDR1 WNHNN and CDR2 SYGVQD (reference sequence). CDR3 sequence reads: CASRGGVSETQYF. The CDR3 bases are TGCGCCAGCAGAGGGGGGGTATCGGAGACCCAGTACTTC.

The CDR3 nucleotides are TGCGCCAGCAGGCCCCAGGGGGCCTATGGCTACACCTTC. Encoded protein: CASRPQGAYGYTF. The J gene is TRBJ1-2, the V gene TRBV5-1, with TRBD1 identical over 8 bases. Trimming at V came to 5 bases and at J to 4 bases, leaving 4 bases not matched to a gene. Germline V gene lookup returns CDR1 SGHRS and CDR2 YFSETQ. This CDR3 has 13 residues.

V gene TRBV12-5 combines with J gene TRBJ2-3, with no clear D. V lost 4 bases, J lost 2 bases, and 13 bases lay in between. CDR1 and CDR2 from the germline V gene are LGHNT and FRNRAP. The CDR3 has 15 amino acids. The CDR3 here is CASGSLHQITDTQYF. The CDR3 DNA is TGTGCTAGTGGTTCCTTACACCAGATCACAGATACGCAGTATTTT.

The chain links TRBV7-9 to TRBJ1-5; no definite D call. Germline V gene lookup returns CDR1 SEHNR and CDR2 FQNEAQ (reference sequence). The CDR3 has 15 residues. Trimming left V 5 bases short and J 2 bases short, with 13 bases between. The CDR3 DNA sequence: TGTGCCAGCAGCGAAGGAAGTAGCGGCAATCAGCCCCAGCATTTT. Amino acid sequence: CASSEGSSGNQPQHF.